Given below is one T cell receptor beta chain in context. The sample is drawn from a study of T-cell reconstitution after alpha-beta-depleted transplantation in children. Preparation of the TCRbeta library used unique molecular identifiers. TCRdb passed the PCR reads through MiXCR, listing each CDR3 protein once. The repertoire holds under 450,000 distinct CDR3 sequences, with 15% to 20% as singletons. Trimming left V 4 bases short and J 3 bases short, with 12 bases between. This CDR3 has 14 amino acids. Germline V gene sequence: CDR1 SEHNR, CDR2 FQNEAQ (reference sequence). The V gene is TRBV7-9, the J gene TRBJ2-5; TRBD1 or TRBD2 may be the D gene (5 bases each). This clonotype was obtained from a boy in the first two years of life who had a stem cell transplant for Wiskott-Aldrich syndrome, so the T cells may come from the graft donor. The sample consisted of PBMCs, mostly from graft donor cells, taken 360 days after TCRalphabeta/CD19-depleted stem cell transplant. The CDR3 protein is CASSSVGTEETQYF. The CDR3, as DNA: TGTGCCAGCAGCTCCGTCGGGACGGAAGAGACCCAGTACTTC.